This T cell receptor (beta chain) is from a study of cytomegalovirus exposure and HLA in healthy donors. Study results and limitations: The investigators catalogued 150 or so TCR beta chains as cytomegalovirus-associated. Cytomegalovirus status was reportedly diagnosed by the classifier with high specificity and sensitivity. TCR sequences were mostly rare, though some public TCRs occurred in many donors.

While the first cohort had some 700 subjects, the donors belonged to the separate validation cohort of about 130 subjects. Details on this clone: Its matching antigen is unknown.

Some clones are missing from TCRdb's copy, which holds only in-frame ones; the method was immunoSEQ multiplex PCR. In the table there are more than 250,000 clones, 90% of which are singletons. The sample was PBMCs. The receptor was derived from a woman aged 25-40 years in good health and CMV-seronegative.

The CDR3 protein is CASSGRTSGHGIEQFF. The CDR3 DNA follows: TGTGCCAGCAGCGGGCGGACTAGCGGGCACGGGATTGAGCAGTTCTTC. This rearrangement joins TRBV7-2 to TRBJ2-1; the match to TRBD2 covers 11 bases. The CDR3 consists of 16 residues. The ends lost 5 bases at V and 9 bases at J; junction bases unmatched: 12. Germline V CDR1 and CDR2: SGHTA, FQGNSA. The whole variable domain, remainder taken from reference TRBV7-2 and TRBJ2-1, is GAGVSQSPSNKVTEKGKDVELRCDPISGHTALYWYRQSLGQGLEFLIYFQGNSAPDKSGLPSDRFSAERTGGSVSTLTIQRTQQEDSAVYLCASSGRTSGHGIEQFFGPGTRLTVL.